This T cell receptor (beta chain) emerged from a study of T cell responses to AZD1222 COVID-19 vaccine. Trimming took 4 bases from V and 4 from J, leaving 14 bases between them. Germline V gene lookup returns CDR1 SQVTM and CDR2 ANQGSEA. CDR3 length: 14 amino acids. Only in-frame clones appear in the TCRdb table, and some are missing; sequencing was by immunoSEQ multiplex PCR. The profile shows over 90,000 clones, about 88% of them singletons. This sequence was found in an adult in good health. The chain carries TRBV29-1 and TRBJ2-1; D not resolved. Source: peripheral blood, taken on day 0 of AZD1222 vaccination. CDR3 region: CSVVWPKGYNEQFF. The CDR3 bases are TGCAGCGTTGTCTGGCCAAAGGGTTACAATGAGCAGTTCTTC.